This TCR beta chain was identified in a study of T cell repertoires in cytomegalovirus infection. Study summary: TCR beta signatures that were public indicated CMV infection and matching HLA type. General study points: Carriers of CMV and the relevant HLA type were discriminated by public TCR beta frequency. Across the ex vivo response, the dominant clonotypes were HLA-C-restricted CMV-specific TCR beta clonotypes.

From the reads, TCRdb called clonotypes with MiXCR, one entry per CDR3 protein. The sample has some 270,000 distinct CDR3 sequences; more than 15% are singletons. V lost 0 bases to trimming and J lost 3 bases; unmatched junction nucleotides: 13. The CDR3 has 18 amino acids. The germline CDR1 and CDR2 sequences are LNHNV and YYDKDF (reference sequence). With respect to this clonotype: The antigen is unknown.

The TCR comes from a human donor in good health (CMV status not recorded). Some clones in this sample may be carry-over from other donors' samples. V usage is TRBV15 and J usage is TRBJ2-5; TRBD2 matches at 7 bases. Sequenced material: CD8+ T cells from PBMCs. This CDR3 is CATSRDFLAEKLEETQYF. The CDR3 nucleotides are TGTGCCACCAGCAGAGATTTCCTAGCGGAAAAACTAGAAGAGACCCAGTACTTC. The full variable domain, rest sourced from reference TRBV15 and TRBJ2-5, is DAMVIQNPRYQVTQFGKPVTLSCSQTLNHNVMYWYQQKSSQAPKLLFHYYDKDFNNEADTPDNFQSRRPNTSFCFLDIRSPGLGDTAMYLCATSRDFLAEKLEETQYFGPGTRLLVL.